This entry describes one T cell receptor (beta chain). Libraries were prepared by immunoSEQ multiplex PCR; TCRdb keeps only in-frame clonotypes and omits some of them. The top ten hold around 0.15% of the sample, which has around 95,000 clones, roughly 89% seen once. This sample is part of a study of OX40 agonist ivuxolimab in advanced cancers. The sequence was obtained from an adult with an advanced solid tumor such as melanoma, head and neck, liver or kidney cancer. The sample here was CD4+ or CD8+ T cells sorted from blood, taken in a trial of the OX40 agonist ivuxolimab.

The CDR3 is CASSERTTQEQFF. As DNA, the CDR3 is TGTGCCAGCAGTGAGAGGACTACGCAGGAGCAGTTCTTC. V is TRBV6-1 and J is TRBJ2-1; tentative D call: TRBD2 (6 bases). Per germline, CDR1 MNHNS and CDR2 SASEGT. Trimming stripped 3 bases from V and 10 bases from J, with 13 bases between. The CDR3 extends over 13 amino acids.